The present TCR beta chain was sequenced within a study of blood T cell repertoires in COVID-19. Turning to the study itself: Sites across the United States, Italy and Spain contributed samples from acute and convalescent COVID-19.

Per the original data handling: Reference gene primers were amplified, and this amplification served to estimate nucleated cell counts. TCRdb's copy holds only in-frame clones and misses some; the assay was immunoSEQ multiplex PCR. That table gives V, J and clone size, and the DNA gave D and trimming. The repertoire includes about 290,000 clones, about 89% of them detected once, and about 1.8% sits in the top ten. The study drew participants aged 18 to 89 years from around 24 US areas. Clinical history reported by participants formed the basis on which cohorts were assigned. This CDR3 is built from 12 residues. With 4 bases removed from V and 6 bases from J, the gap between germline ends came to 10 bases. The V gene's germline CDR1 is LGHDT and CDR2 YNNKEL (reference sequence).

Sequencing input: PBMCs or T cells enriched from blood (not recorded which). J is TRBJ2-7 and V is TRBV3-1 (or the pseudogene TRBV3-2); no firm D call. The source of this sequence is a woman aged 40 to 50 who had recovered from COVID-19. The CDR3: CASSLIRSEQYF. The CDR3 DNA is TGTGCCAGCAGCCTTATAAGGAGCGAGCAGTACTTC.